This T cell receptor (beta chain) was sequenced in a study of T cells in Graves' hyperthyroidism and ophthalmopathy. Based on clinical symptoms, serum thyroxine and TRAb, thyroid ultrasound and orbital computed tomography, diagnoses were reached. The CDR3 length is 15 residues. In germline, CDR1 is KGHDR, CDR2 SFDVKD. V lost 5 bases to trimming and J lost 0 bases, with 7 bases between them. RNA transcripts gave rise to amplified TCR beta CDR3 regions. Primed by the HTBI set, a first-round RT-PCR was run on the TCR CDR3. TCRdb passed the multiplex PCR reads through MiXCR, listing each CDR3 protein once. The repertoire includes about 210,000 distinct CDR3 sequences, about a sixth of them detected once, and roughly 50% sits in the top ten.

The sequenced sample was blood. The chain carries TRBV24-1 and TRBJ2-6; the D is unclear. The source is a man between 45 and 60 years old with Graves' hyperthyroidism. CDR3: CATSGWGSGANVLTF. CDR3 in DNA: TGTGCCACCAGTGGCTGGGGCTCTGGGGCCAACGTCCTGACTTTC.